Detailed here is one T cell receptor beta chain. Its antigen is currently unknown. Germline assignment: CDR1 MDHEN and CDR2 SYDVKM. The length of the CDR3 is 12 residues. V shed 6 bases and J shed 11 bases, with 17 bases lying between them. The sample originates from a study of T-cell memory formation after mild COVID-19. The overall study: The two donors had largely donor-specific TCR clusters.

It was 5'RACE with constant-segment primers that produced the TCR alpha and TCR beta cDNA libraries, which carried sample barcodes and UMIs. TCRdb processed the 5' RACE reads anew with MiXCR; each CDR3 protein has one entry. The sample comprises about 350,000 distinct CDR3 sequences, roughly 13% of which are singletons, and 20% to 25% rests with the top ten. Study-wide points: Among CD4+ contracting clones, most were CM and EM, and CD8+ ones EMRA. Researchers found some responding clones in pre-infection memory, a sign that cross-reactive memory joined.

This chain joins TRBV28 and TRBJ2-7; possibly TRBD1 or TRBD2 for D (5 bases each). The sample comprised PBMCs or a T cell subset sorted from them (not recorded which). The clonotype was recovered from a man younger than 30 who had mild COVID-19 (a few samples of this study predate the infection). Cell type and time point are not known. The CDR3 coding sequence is TGTGCCAGCAGCCTTGCCCGGGACGGGGAGTACTTC. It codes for CASSLARDGEYF.